This TCR beta chain was retrieved from a study of regulatory T cells in long-lasting Graves disease. At the level of the study: For under 3 months, newly diagnosed Graves' patients had been taking antithyroid drugs. The study's findings and limits: Peripheral blood, not thyroid tissue, was the sole material studied.

In its sample, this clonotype was seen many times. Antigen specificity is unknown. Germline CDR1 and CDR2: SGHVS and FQNEAQ. Trimming removed 6 bases at V and 6 bases at J, with 12 bases between. The CDR3 length is 13 residues. The time point is: newly diagnosed GD, antithyroid drugs for less than 3 months. Extracted RNA from PBMCs served as the source of the TCR library. Arm-PCR with iRepertoire HTBI primers amplified the CDR3 regions for these TCR beta libraries. TCRdb re-derived calls from the multiplex PCR reads in MiXCR, one entry per CDR3 protein. Among approximately 540,000 distinct CDR3 sequences listed, around 12% were seen once. This sample was also put to use in a study of T cells in Graves' hyperthyroidism and ophthalmopathy.

The source is a young woman with Graves disease. V and J are TRBV7-8 and TRBJ1-5; tentative D call: TRBD1 (6 bases). Specimen: peripheral blood mononuclear cells (PBMCs), collected at new diagnosis, from a patient treated with antithyroid drugs. The CDR3 bases are TGTGCCAGCAGTTATTCAGGGGTTCAGCCCCAGCATTTT. This codes for CASSYSGVQPQHF.